The sequence of this T cell receptor (beta chain) was determined in a study of Graves' ophthalmopathy and Graves' hyperthyroidism. Study-wide points: Blood also held most thyroid clonotypes expanded above 0.001 frequency.

Amplification from RNA transcripts yielded the TCR beta CDR3 regions. HTBI-primed first-round RT-PCR preceded second-round multiplex PCR. MiXCR was run by TCRdb on the multiplex PCR reads, yielding one entry per CDR3 protein. The table has under 250,000 distinct CDR3 sequences, 25% to 30% seen once. As concerns this clonotype: The target antigen is unknown.

The CDR3 length is 15 residues. The trim removed 1 base at V and 5 bases at J, leaving 6 bases unmatched. Germline V CDR1 and CDR2: DFQATT, SNEGSKA (reference sequence). The receptor's source is a man in his forties or fifties with Graves' ophthalmopathy. The rearrangement uses TRBV20-1 and TRBJ2-2, with 8 bases that match TRBD2. The sample was peripheral blood. CDR3 sequence (DNA): TGCAGTGCTAGAGGGGCTCGGGAGGGAACCGGGGAGCTGTTTTTT. Translated, it gives CSARGAREGTGELFF.